Listed here are 8 T cell receptor beta chains from one sample, sequenced in a study of high-grade serous ovarian cancer treatment subgroups. Tumor tissue was taken before any definitive surgery or chemotherapy was given. Libraries were prepared by immunoSEQ multiplex PCR; TCRdb keeps only in-frame clonotypes and omits some of them. Of around 16,000 clones listed, approximately 70% were seen once; the top ten hold approximately 4.5%. Material: tumor tissue. These receptors were obtained from a human donor with high-grade serous ovarian cancer.

The chain joins TRBV7-3 to TRBJ2-3; D uncertain. Germline CDR1 and CDR2: SGHTA and FQGTGA. The CDR3 consists of 15 residues. Trimming pared 2 bases from V and 1 base from J, leaving 10 bases between. CDR3: CASSLSGRRTDTQYF. CDR3 DNA: TGTGCCAGCAGCTTATCAGGACGACGCACAGATACGCAGTATTTT.

The V call is TRBV30, the J call TRBJ1-4; the match to TRBD1 covers 9 bases. Germline assignment: CDR1 GTSNPN and CDR2 SVGIG (reference sequence). V gave up 0 bases and J gave up 3 bases; unmatched junction bases: 5. CDR3 length: 16 residues. The CDR3 here is CAWSVGQGRSNEKLFF. The CDR3, as DNA: TGTGCCTGGAGTGTAGGACAGGGGAGGTCTAATGAAAAACTGTTTTTT.

The chain links TRBV19 to TRBJ2-2, with 10 bases matching TRBD1. The germline V gene encodes CDR1 LNHDA and CDR2 SQIVND (reference sequence). V dropped 4 bases and J dropped 6; count of bases not matched to a gene: 8. The CDR3 is made up of 16 amino acids. For the CDR3, the DNA is TGTGCCAGTAGTACAGGGACAGGGGACCGGTCCGGGGAGCTGTTTTTT. This sequence encodes CASSTGTGDRSGELFF.

The V gene is TRBV20-1, the J gene TRBJ2-7; D remains unclear. Trimming removed 6 bases from V and 3 bases from J, with 9 bases in between. This CDR3 spans 11 amino acids. In germline, CDR1 is DFQATT, CDR2 SNEGSKA (reference sequence). The CDR3 sequence: CSATQYYEQYF. The DNA for the CDR3 is TGCAGTGCAACGCAATACTACGAGCAGTACTTC.

The chain combines TRBV9 with TRBJ2-5, with D possibly matching TRBD2 (6 bases). The length of the CDR3 is 13 residues. The V gene's germline CDR1 is SGDLS and CDR2 YYNGEE. V was shortened by 3 bases and J by 9 bases, with 15 bases between the two germline ends. The CDR3 DNA reads TGTGCCAGCAGCGGGACTACCCCGGGGGCCCAGTACTTC. Translating gives CASSGTTPGAQYF.

This clone has just a few counts. This chain joins TRBV28 and TRBJ1-1; the D is unclear. The CDR3 spans 14 residues. Between the trimmed V and J ends, which lost 5 bases and 1 base, there was a span of 11 bases. Per germline, CDR1 MDHEN and CDR2 SYDVKM. This CDR3 reads CASSPRLANTEAFF. CDR3 DNA sequence: TGTGCCAGCAGTCCCAGGTTGGCGAACACTGAAGCTTTCTTT.

The CDR3 DNA reads as TGTGCCAGCAGCAAGCTTTTGGGAGAAGCTTTCTTT. It codes for CASSKLLGEAFF. J is TRBJ1-1 and V is TRBV5-5, with D unresolved. V gave up 4 bases and J gave up 8 bases, with 12 bases separating them. From germline, CDR1 is SGHKS and CDR2 YYEKEE (reference sequence). The CDR3 runs to 12 residues.

The J gene is TRBJ2-3, the V gene TRBV19; 8 bases line up with TRBD1. The CDR3 sequence is 14 residues long. Germline lookup yields CDR1 LNHDA and CDR2 SQIVND (reference sequence). V dropped 4 bases and J dropped 6; count of bases not matched to a gene: 6. CDR3 loop: CASSTRQGTDTQYF. The DNA of the CDR3 is TGTGCCAGTAGTACCAGACAGGGGACGGATACGCAGTATTTT.